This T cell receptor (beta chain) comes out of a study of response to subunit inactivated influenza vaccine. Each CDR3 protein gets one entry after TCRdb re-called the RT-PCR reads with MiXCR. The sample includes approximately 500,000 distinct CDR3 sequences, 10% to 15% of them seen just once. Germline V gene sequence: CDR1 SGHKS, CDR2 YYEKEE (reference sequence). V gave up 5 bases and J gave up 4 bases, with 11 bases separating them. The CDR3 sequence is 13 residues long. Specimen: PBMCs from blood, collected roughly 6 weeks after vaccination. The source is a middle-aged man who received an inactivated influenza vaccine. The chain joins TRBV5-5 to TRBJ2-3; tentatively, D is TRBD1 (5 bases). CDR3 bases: TGTGCCAGCAGTCTCCACAGGTCAGATACGCAGTATTTT. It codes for CASSLHRSDTQYF.